This TCR beta chain was identified in a study of T cells in Graves' hyperthyroidism and ophthalmopathy (dated by TCRdb to the late 2010s). With respect to the entire study: Peripheral blood was sampled at the time of initial diagnosis, prior to any treatment. To identify distinguishing TCR V-J signatures, a discovery cohort of 100 or so patients was used, comprising some 45 with Graves' ophthalmopathy and approximately 58 with stable Graves' hyperthyroidism. An independent validation cohort of fewer than 20 hyperthyroidism patients and over 15 patients who later progressed to ophthalmopathy tested prospective prediction of ophthalmopathy. The 100 or so discovery patients were randomly split 7:3 into training and test sets. Thyroid tissue and blood T-cell repertoires from six Graves' hyperthyroidism patients were also compared in the study. Once sampling was done, hyperthyroidism patients were given methimazole at a starting dose of 30 mg daily, whereas ophthalmopathy patients were given high-dose intravenous methylprednisolone. TCR Vbeta CDR3 sequencing of 140 or so peripheral blood samples (roughly 43 ophthalmopathy, some 75 hyperthyroidism and roughly 17 progressor patients) is reported in the paper. Study-level results and caveats: Sample size was not statistically predetermined, and investigators were not blinded to group allocation. A model built on a 13 V-J signature distinguished ophthalmopathy from stable hyperthyroidism, reaching around 88% sensitivity and 81.08% specificity in cross-validation and 80%/75% in testing. Most expanded thyroid clonotypes (frequency above 0.001) were also detected in blood, a finding suggesting that blood repertoires may reflect thyroid immune responses. In validation, the model predicted progression to ophthalmopathy a median of about 6 months before onset, with 70% to 71% sensitivity and more than 72% specificity.

The TCR beta CDR3 regions were amplified from RNA transcripts. A first-round RT-PCR of the TCR CDR3 used the HTBI primer set with the Qiagen OneStep RT-PCR kit. The libraries were constructed in a second round of multiplex PCR and then size-selected and purified. Libraries were sequenced paired-end with 100 bp reads on an Illumina HiSeq2000. The study's processing was this. SOAPnuke was used to process the raw data, throwing out any read that contained adapters or uncalled bases, had a mean Phred below 15, or lacked an exact constant-primer or identifier match. COPE v1.2.5 was used to merge high-quality paired reads, and clonotypes were defined as unique nucleotide sequences. MiTCR v1.1 was used to align the clonotypes against IMGT TRBV, TRBD and TRBJ reference segments. Analysis was restricted to V-J combinations with a frequency above 0.0001, which covered about 99% of repertoires. The TCS score was defined as the ratio of F50 (clonal expansion) to E x V (chaos), calculated using BLOSUM62-based TCRdist between CDR3 peptides within each V-J. Welch's t-statistics and random forest reduced 514 V-J features to roughly 13, which were used in a naive Bayes classifier (R e1071). The raw public data were reprocessed by TCRdb itself: fastp quality trimming at Q25, MiXCR clonotype calling, in-frame beta chains only. A single entry per CDR3 protein holds the most common genes and DNA from its merged rows. TCRdb's processing, not the study's, gives the V and J calls here. The sample table holds 300,000 to 400,000 distinct CDR3 sequences, of which roughly 23% were seen once. 50% of the sample comes from the top ten.

This clonotype was seen many times. This clone's antigen is unknown. No base quality values were provided; no much bigger clone lies one nucleotide off. Stable Graves' hyperthyroidism was defined as no progression to ophthalmopathy during 18 months of follow-up. Hyperthyroidism patients were newly diagnosed, had a disease duration of under 2 months, and were aged 18 to 65 years. Any patient with an uncontrolled infection, another autoimmune disease, pregnancy or lactation was excluded. Diagnoses were based on clinical symptoms, serum thyroxine and TRAb, thyroid ultrasound and orbital computed tomography. Ficoll-Paque density gradient centrifugation was used to isolate PBMCs from about 10 ml of fresh peripheral blood. Total RNA was extracted with Trizol reagent, and quality was checked on an Agilent 2100 Bioanalyzer. Relative to germline, V is 0 bases shorter and J is 2 bases shorter, with 10 bases between their ends. CDR1 is given as SGHDN and CDR2 as FVKESK, both from the germline V gene. The CDR3, cysteine through phenylalanine, is 15 amino acids long. Here the CDR3 DNA is all that survives: 45 bases in frame from base 1.

Sequenced: blood. The chain is assembled from TRBV14 and TRBJ1-1, with an unclear D gene assignment. This clonotype was sampled from a woman in her 50s with Graves' hyperthyroidism. The CDR3 here reads CASSQDPKVNTEAFF. The nucleotide sequence is given as TGTGCCAGCAGCCAAGACCCGAAGGTTAACACTGAAGCTTTCTTT.